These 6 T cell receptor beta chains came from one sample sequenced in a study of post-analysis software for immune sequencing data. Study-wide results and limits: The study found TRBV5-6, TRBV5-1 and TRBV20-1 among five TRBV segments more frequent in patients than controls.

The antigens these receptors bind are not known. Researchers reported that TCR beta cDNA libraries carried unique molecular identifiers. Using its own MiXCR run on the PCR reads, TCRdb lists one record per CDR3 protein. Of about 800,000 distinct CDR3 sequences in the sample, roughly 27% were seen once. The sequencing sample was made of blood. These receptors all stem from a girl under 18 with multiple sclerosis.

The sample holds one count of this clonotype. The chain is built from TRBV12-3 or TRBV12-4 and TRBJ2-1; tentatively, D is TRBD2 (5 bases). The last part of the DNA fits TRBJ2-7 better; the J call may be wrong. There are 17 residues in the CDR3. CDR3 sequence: CASSLGRRRQKNNEQYF. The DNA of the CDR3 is TGTGCCAGCAGTTTAGGAAGACGGAGGCAGAAAAACAATGAGCAGTACTTC.

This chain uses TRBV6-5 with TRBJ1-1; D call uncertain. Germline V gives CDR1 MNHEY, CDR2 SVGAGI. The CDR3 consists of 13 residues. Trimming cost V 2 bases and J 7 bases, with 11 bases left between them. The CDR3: CASSYANRGEAFF. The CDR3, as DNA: TGTGCCAGCAGTTACGCCAACCGGGGTGAAGCTTTCTTT.

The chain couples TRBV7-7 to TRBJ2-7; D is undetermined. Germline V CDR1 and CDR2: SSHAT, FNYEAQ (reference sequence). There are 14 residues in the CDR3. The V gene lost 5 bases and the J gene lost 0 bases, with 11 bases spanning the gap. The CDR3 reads CASSPDGTSYEQYF. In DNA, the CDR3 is TGTGCCAGCAGCCCAGACGGAACCTCCTACGAGCAGTACTTC.

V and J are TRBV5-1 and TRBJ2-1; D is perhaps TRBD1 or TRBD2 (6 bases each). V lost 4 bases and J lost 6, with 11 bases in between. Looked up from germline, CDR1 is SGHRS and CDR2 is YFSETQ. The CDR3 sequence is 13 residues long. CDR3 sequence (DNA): TGCGCCAGCAGCATCAGGGGAGGCAATGAGCAGTTCTTC. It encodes CASSIRGGNEQFF.

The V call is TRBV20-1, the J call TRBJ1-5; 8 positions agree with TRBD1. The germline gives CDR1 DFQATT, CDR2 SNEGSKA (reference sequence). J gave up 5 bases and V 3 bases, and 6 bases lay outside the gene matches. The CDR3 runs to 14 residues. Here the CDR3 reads CSARTGQGHQPQHF. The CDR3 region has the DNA TGCAGTGCTAGGACCGGACAGGGCCATCAGCCCCAGCATTTT.

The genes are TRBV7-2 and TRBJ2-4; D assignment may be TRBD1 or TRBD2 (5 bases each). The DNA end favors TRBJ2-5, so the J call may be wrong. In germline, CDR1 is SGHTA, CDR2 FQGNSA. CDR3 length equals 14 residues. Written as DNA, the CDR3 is TGTGCCAGCGGCGTTTGGGGACGACAAGAGACCCAGTACTTC. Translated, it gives CASGVWGRQETQYF.